The rows below give T cell receptor beta chains drawn from one sample of a study of cytomegalovirus exposure and HLA in healthy donors. TCRdb keeps only in-frame clones here, not all; method: immunoSEQ multiplex PCR. The sample records some 180,000 clones, nearly 80% being singletons. Specimen: PBMCs. The receptor source for this set is a female donor in good health and CMV-seronegative. CDR3s include the opening cysteine and the closing phenylalanine or tryptophan. Each record gives: V gene, clone size, D gene, J gene, CDR3 DNA, CDR3 protein. The D gene is left open where the match is weak. Only some rows state a clone size, as once, few, many or a class for expanded clones.

TRBV4-2	-	TRBD1	TRBJ2-1	TGTGCCAGCAGCCAAGCCGGGACAGGGCGGAATGAGCAGTTCTTC	CASSQAGTGRNEQFF
TRBV9	-	-	TRBJ2-1	TGTGCCAGCAGCGTAGGGGACATCTACAGGGTACGGGAGCAGTTCTTC	CASSVGDIYRVREQFF
TRBV7-9	-	TRBD1	TRBJ1-6	TGTGCCAGCAGCTTTGGACAGGGGTGGTCACCCCTCCACTTT	CASSFGQGWSPLHF
TRBV7-9	-	-	TRBJ1-6	TGTGCCAGCAGCTTGCAGGGTCGATCACCCCTCCACTTT	CASSLQGRSPLHF
TRBV7-8	-	TRBD1	TRBJ2-1	TGTGCCAGCAGCTTAGCCCGCCGCCTAAGACAGGGGCTTTACAATGAGCAGTTCTTC	CASSLARRLRQGLYNEQFF
TRBV5-5	-	TRBD2	TRBJ2-3	TGTGCCAGCAGCTCCTCGACTAGCGGATACACAGATACGCAGTATTTT	CASSSSTSGYTDTQYF
TRBV7-9	-	-	TRBJ2-7	TGTGCCAGCAGCTCCGGTTCCTCCTACGAGCAGTACTTC	CASSSGSSYEQYF
TRBV10-3	few	TRBD2	TRBJ2-1	TGTGCCATCAGTGAGGGAGGGGCGGGGGGGCCCTATGAGCAGTTCTTC	CAISEGGAGGPYEQFF
TRBV5-1	-	TRBD1	TRBJ2-1	TGCGCCAGCAGCTTGGCAAGGACAGGGGGCAACAATGAGCAGTTCTTC	CASSLARTGGNNEQFF
TRBV28	-	TRBD2	TRBJ2-5	TGTGCCAGCAGCCTACACTCTAGCGGGGCGTACCAAGAGACCCAGTACTTC	CASSLHSSGAYQETQYF
TRBV2	-	TRBD1	TRBJ1-1	TGTGCCAGCAGTGAAAGTGTTATCTTCACAGGGGCTGAAGCTTTCTTT	CASSESVIFTGAEAFF
TRBV5-8	few	TRBD2	TRBJ2-7	TGTGCCAGCAGCTTTGTAGCGGGAGAATACGAGCAGTACTTC	CASSFVAGEYEQYF
TRBV11-2	-	-	TRBJ1-1	TGTGCCAGCAGCCCAAAGGGGGACACTGAAGCTTTCTTT	CASSPKGDTEAFF
TRBV19	few	TRBD1	TRBJ1-5	TGTGCCAGTAGTATCGTCCCGGGACAGGGACGGAATCAGCCCCAGCATTTT	CASSIVPGQGRNQPQHF
TRBV7-9	-	-	TRBJ1-3	TGTGCCAGCACCACGGAGGGCCCGAACACCATATATTTT	CASTTEGPNTIYF
TRBV9	-	TRBD1	TRBJ2-3	TGTGCCAGCAGCACTCACAGGGGAGATACGCAGTATTTT	CASSTHRGDTQYF
TRBV5-4	-	TRBD1	TRBJ2-6	TGTGCCAGCAGCTTGGGAGGGACAGGGTCATCTGGGGCCAACGTCCTGACTTTC	CASSLGGTGSSGANVLTF
TRBV27	-	-	TRBJ2-7	TGTGCCAGCAGTTTATCGCACACCTCCTACGAGCAGTACTTC	CASSLSHTSYEQYF
TRBV7-8	-	-	TRBJ2-3	TGTGCCAGCAGACTTTACACAGATACGCAGTATTTT	CASRLYTDTQYF
TRBV18	-	TRBD1	TRBJ1-5	TGTGCCAACTCAGCGACAGGGGCGCCCAATCAGCCCCAGCATTTT	CANSATGAPNQPQHF
TRBV29-1	-	-	TRBJ1-2	TGCAGCGTTGTCCCGGGGGATGGGTATGGCTACACCTTC	CSVVPGDGYGYTF
TRBV5-6	-	TRBD2	TRBJ2-5	TGTGCCAGCAGCCTCACGACTAGCCGGGAGACCCAGTACTTC	CASSLTTSRETQYF
TRBV19	-	-	TRBJ2-7	TGTGCCAGTAGTATGGTGGCAGCGTACGAGCAGTACTTC	CASSMVAAYEQYF
TRBV6-6	-	-	TRBJ2-7	TGTGCCAGCAGTTACCTGCGGGCTAGCTCCTACGAGCAGTACTTC	CASSYLRASSYEQYF
TRBV6-6	-	-	TRBJ2-1	TGTGCCACTCAGCGGCCCCAGACCTACAATGAGCAGTTCTTC	CATQRPQTYNEQFF
TRBV5-1	-	TRBD2	TRBJ2-7	TGCGCCAGCAGCTTAGCGGGGGGGTACTACGAGCAGTACTTC	CASSLAGGYYEQYF
TRBV10-3	-	-	TRBJ2-7	TGTGCCATCAGTCCAGGGGCCTACGAGCAGTACTTC	CAISPGAYEQYF
TRBV11-2	few	TRBD1	TRBJ2-1	TGTGCCAGCAGCTTAGATCTTTCCCCGGACAGGTGGGTTGAGCAGTTCTTC	CASSLDLSPDRWVEQFF
TRBV28	-	-	TRBJ2-1	TGTGCCAGCAGTTCGCTAATGGCGAGGGGGTACAATGAGCAGTTCTTC	CASSSLMARGYNEQFF
TRBV6-1	-	-	TRBJ1-5	TGTGCCAGCAGTGACAGGGTCAATCAGCCCCAGCATTTT	CASSDRVNQPQHF
TRBV2	-	TRBD1	TRBJ1-5	TGTGCCAGCAGATGGACAGGGAGCAATCAGCCCCAGCATTTT	CASRWTGSNQPQHF
TRBV28	-	TRBD2	TRBJ2-1	TGTGCCAGCAGACCTCTAGCGGGCGGCGAGCATGAGCAGTTCTTC	CASRPLAGGEHEQFF
TRBV29-1	once	TRBD1	TRBJ1-1	TGCAGCGCCAACCGGGACAGGGGCACTGAAGCTTTCTTT	CSANRDRGTEAFF
TRBV30	few	-	TRBJ1-1	TGTGCCTGGAGTGTATCGACAGCAACCACTGAAGCTTTCTTT	CAWSVSTATTEAFF
TRBV30	-	TRBD2	TRBJ2-5	TGTGCCTGGGGACTAGAGGGTAGGGGAGAGACCCAGTACTTC	CAWGLEGRGETQYF
TRBV18	-	TRBD1	TRBJ2-4	TGTGCCAGCTCACCACGGGACAGGGTAGCCAAAAACATTCAGTACTTC	CASSPRDRVAKNIQYF
TRBV2	-	-	TRBJ1-6	TGTGCCAGCATCCGGGATTATAATTCACCCCTCCACTTT	CASIRDYNSPLHF
TRBV11-2	few	TRBD2	TRBJ2-7	TGTGCCAGCAGCTCAACTAGCGGAGGAAACGAGCAGTACTTC	CASSSTSGGNEQYF
TRBV7-6	-	-	TRBJ2-1	TGTGCCAGCGGCCCCCCAACTAGCTACAATGAGCAGTTCTTC	CASGPPTSYNEQFF
TRBV14	-	TRBD1	TRBJ1-2	TGTGCCAGCAGCCCTTTCGGGCAGGGGGCTTTGGTTGGCTACACCTTC	CASSPFGQGALVGYTF
TRBV6-6	-	-	TRBJ1-1	TGTGCCAGCAGTACTTCCTCAGGTGGGCACACTGAAGCTTTCTTT	CASSTSSGGHTEAFF
TRBV28	-	-	TRBJ1-3	TGTGCCAGCAGTTTCGCCAGGGACTCTGGAAACACCATATATTTT	CASSFARDSGNTIYF
TRBV9	-	-	TRBJ1-5	TGTGCCAGCAGCGTATCGTGGGGGAGGGCGCAGCCCCAGCATTTT	CASSVSWGRAQPQHF